This T cell receptor beta chain was documented in a study of T cell responses to AZD1222 COVID-19 vaccine. Profiling relied on immunoSEQ multiplex PCR, and the TCRdb table lists in-frame clones only, not all of them. The sample includes about 54,000 clones, roughly 90% seen only once; the top ten take less than 2%. V lost 0 bases to trimming and J lost 5 bases; unmatched junction nucleotides: 9. Germline V gene sequence: CDR1 LGHNA, CDR2 YNFKEQ. CDR3 length equals 18 residues. The chain couples TRBV4-2 to TRBJ2-1, with 11 bases lining up with TRBD2. The material sequenced was peripheral blood, taken on day 0 of AZD1222 vaccination. The sequence came from an adult in good health. For the CDR3, the DNA is TGTGCCAGCAGCCAAGATTCACTAGCGGGAGTCCCTGACAATGAGCAGTTCTTC. Protein sequence: CASSQDSLAGVPDNEQFF.